The rows below give T cell receptor beta chains drawn from one sample of a study of blood T cell repertoires in COVID-19. Profiling relied on immunoSEQ multiplex PCR, and the TCRdb table lists in-frame clones only, not all of them. The sample contains about 110,000 clones, roughly 75% of which appear only once. Sequences were obtained from peripheral blood. Receptor source: a human donor in a cohort sampled during active or convalescent COVID-19. Each CDR3 is given with its conserved first and last residue. D genes are given only for firm matches. The size of a clone is reported for some rows only, either as once, few or many, or as a class for expanded clones.

j_call: TRBJ2-4; v_call: TRBV28; d_call: .; clone_size: once; cdr3_nt: TGTGCCACCATGGACAGAGCCAAAAACATTCAGTACTTC; cdr3_aa: CATMDRAKNIQYF
j_call: TRBJ2-2; v_call: TRBV29-1; d_call: .; clone_size: .; cdr3_nt: TGCAGCGTTGGCCAGGGGACCGGGGAGCTGTTTTTT; cdr3_aa: CSVGQGTGELFF
j_call: TRBJ2-5; v_call: TRBV19; d_call: .; clone_size: .; cdr3_nt: TGTGCCAGTAGTATTTCGGGTCGGACCCAGTACTTC; cdr3_aa: CASSISGRTQYF
j_call: TRBJ1-1; v_call: TRBV28; d_call: .; clone_size: .; cdr3_nt: TGTGCCAGCAGTTTTTTGGGAGGAGCTTTCTTT; cdr3_aa: CASSFLGGAFF
j_call: TRBJ2-3; v_call: TRBV13; d_call: TRBD2; clone_size: few; cdr3_nt: TGTGCCAGCACCCAAACCCTAGCGGAGCCAAACACAGATACGCAGTATTTT; cdr3_aa: CASTQTLAEPNTDTQYF
j_call: TRBJ1-6; v_call: TRBV18; d_call: .; clone_size: once; cdr3_nt: TGTGCCAGCTCACCCGTCGGGTATTCACCCCTCCACTTT; cdr3_aa: CASSPVGYSPLHF
j_call: TRBJ2-7; v_call: TRBV28; d_call: .; clone_size: few; cdr3_nt: TGTGCCAGCAGTTTACAGCCCAGGAGGGCCTACGAGCAGTACTTC; cdr3_aa: CASSLQPRRAYEQYF
j_call: TRBJ2-3; v_call: TRBV5-5; d_call: TRBD2; clone_size: few; cdr3_nt: TGTGCCAGCAGCTTCTACCCGGGACTAAGCACAGATACGCAGTATTTT; cdr3_aa: CASSFYPGLSTDTQYF
j_call: TRBJ2-7; v_call: TRBV5-6; d_call: .; clone_size: .; cdr3_nt: TGTGCCAGCAGCTTGGCCGGGTCGGGGCAGTACTTC; cdr3_aa: CASSLAGSGQYF
j_call: TRBJ1-2; v_call: TRBV15; d_call: TRBD1; clone_size: .; cdr3_nt: TGTGCCACCAGTTTCGACAGGGGGTATGGCTACACCTTC; cdr3_aa: CATSFDRGYGYTF
j_call: TRBJ2-7; v_call: TRBV4-3; d_call: .; clone_size: .; cdr3_nt: TGCGCCAGCAGCCAAGCCCTTAGCGGAACCGCCTACGAGCAGTACTTC; cdr3_aa: CASSQALSGTAYEQYF
j_call: TRBJ1-2; v_call: TRBV4-2; d_call: TRBD1; clone_size: .; cdr3_nt: TGTGCCAGCAGCCCGGACAGGACTTATGGCTACACCTTC; cdr3_aa: CASSPDRTYGYTF
j_call: TRBJ2-7; v_call: TRBV7-2; d_call: .; clone_size: .; cdr3_nt: TGTGCCAGCAGCCCATTAGGGGGGGGCGACGAGCAGTACTTC; cdr3_aa: CASSPLGGGDEQYF
j_call: TRBJ2-2; v_call: TRBV20-1; d_call: .; clone_size: few; cdr3_nt: TGCAGTGCTAGTTGGCCGATCACCGGGGAGCTGTTTTTT; cdr3_aa: CSASWPITGELFF
j_call: TRBJ1-4; v_call: TRBV28; d_call: TRBD1; clone_size: .; cdr3_nt: TGTGCCAGCAGTCCGGGGACAGGGTGGACTAATGAAAAACTGTTTTTT; cdr3_aa: CASSPGTGWTNEKLFF
j_call: TRBJ1-1; v_call: TRBV18; d_call: .; clone_size: .; cdr3_nt: TGTGCCAGCTCAGTCACGGCCAACCCCCGGGGATCCAGGGGCACTGAAGCTTTCTTT; cdr3_aa: CASSVTANPRGSRGTEAFF
j_call: TRBJ2-3; v_call: TRBV20-1; d_call: .; clone_size: .; cdr3_nt: TGCAGTGCTAGTTTTTGGGGGGGCCAAACAGATACGCAGTATTTT; cdr3_aa: CSASFWGGQTDTQYF
j_call: TRBJ2-1; v_call: TRBV4-3; d_call: TRBD2; clone_size: .; cdr3_nt: TGCGCCAGCAGCCCCTGGGGACTAGCAACCCGCAATGAGCAGTTCTTC; cdr3_aa: CASSPWGLATRNEQFF
j_call: TRBJ1-1; v_call: TRBV19; d_call: .; clone_size: few; cdr3_nt: TGTGCCAGTGTGCGCGGATTGATGAACACTGAAGCTTTCTTT; cdr3_aa: CASVRGLMNTEAFF
j_call: TRBJ1-5; v_call: TRBV20-1; d_call: .; clone_size: .; cdr3_nt: TGCAGTGCTAGTGGCGGGAGTCAGCCCCAGCATTTT; cdr3_aa: CSASGGSQPQHF
j_call: TRBJ2-5; v_call: TRBV5-4; d_call: TRBD2; clone_size: .; cdr3_nt: TGTGCCAGCAGTGGGACTAGCGGGGTTCAAGAGACCCAGTACTTC; cdr3_aa: CASSGTSGVQETQYF
j_call: TRBJ2-5; v_call: TRBV4-1; d_call: .; clone_size: .; cdr3_nt: TGCGCCAGCAGCCGGGGGGACTTGGAGACCCAGTACTTC; cdr3_aa: CASSRGDLETQYF
j_call: TRBJ2-7; v_call: TRBV5-1; d_call: TRBD1; clone_size: .; cdr3_nt: TGCGCCAGCAGCCCCGCGACAGGGATGGGGGAGCAGTACTTC; cdr3_aa: CASSPATGMGEQYF
j_call: TRBJ2-7; v_call: TRBV5-6; d_call: .; clone_size: .; cdr3_nt: TGTGCCAGCGGAGTTGAGCAGTACTTC; cdr3_aa: CASGVEQYF
j_call: TRBJ2-3; v_call: TRBV9; d_call: TRBD2; clone_size: .; cdr3_nt: TGTGCCAGCAGCCCCCAGGCCCGGGGGGGCCGAACAGATACGCAGTATTTT; cdr3_aa: CASSPQARGGRTDTQYF
j_call: TRBJ2-6; v_call: TRBV5-6; d_call: TRBD1; clone_size: .; cdr3_nt: TGTGCCAGCAGCTCCTACCGGATGGGACAGAGCTCTGGGGCCAACGTCCTGACTTTC; cdr3_aa: CASSSYRMGQSSGANVLTF
j_call: TRBJ2-7; v_call: TRBV5-1; d_call: TRBD1; clone_size: .; cdr3_nt: TGCGCCAGCAGCTCGGCCCCCGGGACAGGGGGATTCGAGCAGTACTTC; cdr3_aa: CASSSAPGTGGFEQYF
j_call: TRBJ2-7; v_call: TRBV5-6; d_call: TRBD2; clone_size: .; cdr3_nt: TGTGCCAGCAGCGGGGAGAGGCGATGGAGCGGGAGAAACGAGCAGTACTTC; cdr3_aa: CASSGERRWSGRNEQYF
j_call: TRBJ1-3; v_call: TRBV11-2; d_call: .; clone_size: .; cdr3_nt: TGTGCCAGCAGCCCCCCGGACACCTTAATCTCTGGAAACACCATATATTTT; cdr3_aa: CASSPPDTLISGNTIYF
j_call: TRBJ2-6; v_call: TRBV12-5; d_call: TRBD1; clone_size: once; cdr3_nt: TGTGCTAGTGGTCTCAATCCCGGGACAGGGGCAGGGGGCTCTGGGGCCAACGTCCTGACTTTC; cdr3_aa: CASGLNPGTGAGGSGANVLTF
j_call: TRBJ2-7; v_call: TRBV5-1; d_call: .; clone_size: .; cdr3_nt: TGCGCCAGCAGCTCGTTGGGCAGGGGCTACGAGCAGTACTTC; cdr3_aa: CASSSLGRGYEQYF